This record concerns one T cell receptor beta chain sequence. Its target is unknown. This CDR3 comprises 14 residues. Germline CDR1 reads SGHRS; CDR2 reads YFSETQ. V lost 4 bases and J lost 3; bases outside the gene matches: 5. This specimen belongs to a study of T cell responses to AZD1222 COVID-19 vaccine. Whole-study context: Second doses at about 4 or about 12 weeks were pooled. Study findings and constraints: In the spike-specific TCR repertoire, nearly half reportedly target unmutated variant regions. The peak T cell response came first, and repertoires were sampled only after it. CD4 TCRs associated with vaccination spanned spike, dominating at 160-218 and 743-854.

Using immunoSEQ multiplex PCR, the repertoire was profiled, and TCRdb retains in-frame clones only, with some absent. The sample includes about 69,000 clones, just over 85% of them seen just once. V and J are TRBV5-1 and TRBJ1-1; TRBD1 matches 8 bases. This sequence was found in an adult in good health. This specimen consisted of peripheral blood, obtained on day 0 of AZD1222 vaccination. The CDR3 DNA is TGCGCCAGCAGCCCTCAGGGGGCGTACACTGAAGCTTTCTTT. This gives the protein CASSPQGAYTEAFF.